This is a list of T cell receptor beta chains from one sample in a study of CD8 T cells in ankylosing spondylitis. TCRdb recomputed calls from the 5' RACE reads with MiXCR, one row per CDR3 protein. The table records 670,000 or so distinct CDR3 sequences, under 20% of them present only once. Material: blood, either unsorted or a sorted T cell fraction (not recorded which). The receptors were gathered from a male donor with ankylosing spondylitis. Each CDR3 is given without its conserved first and last residue.

TRBV5-1 | ASSLDISGANVLT
TRBV20-1 | SAKGTEAF
TRBV11-2 | ASSTSPGLAGGLNTGELF
TRBV28 | ASTAQEREKLF
TRBV11-1 | ASSSRPGLHNEQF
TRBV20-1 | SASQGNEKLF
TRBV4-3 | ASSQESGADEQY
TRBV5-1 | ASSSFSGANVLT
TRBV24-1 | ATSDPSGRNTQY
TRBV29-1 | SVEAPQKGLSAYEQY
TRBV20-1 | SARDQTSGREQY
TRBV12-3/TRBV12-4 | ASRPDRELNQPQH
TRBV20-1 | SATRSGFTGELF
TRBV12-3/TRBV12-4 | ASSPGGENTGELF
TRBV4-2 | ASSQEGTGRKNTEAF
TRBV12-3/TRBV12-4 | ASKVGASSPLH
TRBV7-3 | ASSKRDRGASYNEQF
TRBV6-1 | ASSPGGQRAYGYT
TRBV15 | ATSRDIVEKLF
TRBV5-1 | ASSFETASYNSPLH
TRBV5-1 | ASSHLAGGYNEQF
TRBV4-2 | ASSQDVGPEKLF
TRBV11-1 | ASSFSAGTSTDTQY
TRBV3-1 | ASSQGLAGRTGELF
TRBV5-8 | ASSLRLVLIGETQY
TRBV27 | ASTGDREPGEAF
TRBV2 | ARSVTAEAF
TRBV7-3 | ASSLGQGLLWTQY
TRBV29-1 | SVAVGDTEAF
TRBV7-3 | ASSLGAITGELF
TRBV29-1 | SVGEHEQY
TRBV5-1 | ASSFWLRLGQPQH
TRBV4-1 | ASSPGGSGGWNTEAF
TRBV11-2 | ASNTGGVTDTQY
TRBV28 | ASIGGRRSYEQY
TRBV7-8 | ASSRVQGNTEAF
TRBV3-1 | ASSQGLRGGELF
TRBV6-2/TRBV6-3 | AGRDTSAETQY
TRBV20-1 | SASPLSGRAVNEQF
TRBV4-3 | ASSQDSSGSGFGLH
TRBV7-6 | ASSGLALPGTQY
TRBV24-1 | ATSEGRGHLPSNQPQH
TRBV9 | ASSPPTSGILIDEQF